These T cell receptor beta chains were read from a single sample in a study of T cells in localized non-small cell lung cancer. This table comes from immunoSEQ multiplex PCR, and its TCRdb copy is limited to in-frame clones, with some not included. The sample comprises 25,000 to 35,000 clones, about 90% of which are singletons, and 4.5% to 7% rests with the top ten. The sample in question was PBMCs, obtained before any cancer treatment. These receptors came from a man aged 35-75 years with stage II lung adenocarcinoma. The CDR3 runs from the conserved cysteine through the conserved F or W. The D gene is left open where the match is weak. Clone size, where shown, is once, few, many, or a class for clones that have expanded.

V: TRBV28
size: -
length: 14
D: -
J: TRBJ2-7
DNA: TGTGCCAGCAGTTTAGTCCCACGGTCGGGGGAGCAGTACTTC
CDR3: CASSLVPRSGEQYF

V: TRBV5-1
size: -
length: 16
D: TRBD2
J: TRBJ2-2
DNA: TGCGCCAGCAGGCCGACTAGCGGGAGGGCCTCCGGGGAGCTGTTTTTT
CDR3: CASRPTSGRASGELFF

V: TRBV28
size: once
length: 16
D: -
J: TRBJ1-2
DNA: TGTGCCAGCAGTATTACCGGGGCGGCAGCTAACTATGGCTACACCTTC
CDR3: CASSITGAAANYGYTF

V: TRBV18
size: -
length: 17
D: TRBD1
J: TRBJ2-5
DNA: TGTGCCAGCTCACCACTTTTTGATCAGGGGGCCGGAGAGACCCAGTACTTC
CDR3: CASSPLFDQGAGETQYF

V: TRBV21-1
size: -
length: 16
D: -
J: TRBJ2-7
DNA: TGTGCCAGCAGCAAAATGATTCGGACAGGGGCCAACGAGCAGTACTTC
CDR3: CASSKMIRTGANEQYF

V: TRBV18
size: once
length: 13
D: -
J: TRBJ2-3
DNA: TGTGCCAGCTCACCACGAGGGTCAGATACGCAGTATTTT
CDR3: CASSPRGSDTQYF

V: TRBV29-1
size: -
length: 16
D: TRBD1
J: TRBJ2-3
DNA: TGCAGCGTTGAAGGTCTCGGGACAGGGTTCGCAGATACGCAGTATTTT
CDR3: CSVEGLGTGFADTQYF

V: TRBV2
size: once
length: 13
D: -
J: TRBJ2-3
DNA: TGTGCCAGCAGGTCAGGGGGGACAGATACGCAGTATTTT
CDR3: CASRSGGTDTQYF

V: TRBV15
size: -
length: 16
D: TRBD2
J: TRBJ2-1
DNA: TGTGCCACCAGCAGAACGGGACTAGGGGTCAGAAATGAGCAGTTCTTC
CDR3: CATSRTGLGVRNEQFF

V: TRBV7-9
size: -
length: 16
D: TRBD1
J: TRBJ2-5
DNA: TGTGCCAGCAGCTCGGGACAGTTTTCGTACCAAGAGACCCAGTACTTC
CDR3: CASSSGQFSYQETQYF

V: TRBV28
size: -
length: 12
D: -
J: TRBJ2-1
DNA: TGTGCCAGCAGTCCCCGCGGAGAGGAGCAGTTCTTC
CDR3: CASSPRGEEQFF

V: TRBV6-1
size: -
length: 13
D: -
J: TRBJ2-7
DNA: TGTGCCAGCAGTGAAGAAGGGCCGTGGGAGCAGTACTTC
CDR3: CASSEEGPWEQYF

V: TRBV19
size: -
length: 11
D: -
J: TRBJ2-7
DNA: TGTGCCAGTAGTATACGGCAGGGAGTGAACTTC
CDR3: CASSIRQGVNF

V: TRBV6-6
size: -
length: 14
D: -
J: TRBJ2-2
DNA: TGTGCCAGCAGGGGCCCAAGGGACACCGGGGAGCTGTTTTTT
CDR3: CASRGPRDTGELFF

V: TRBV18
size: -
length: 14
D: -
J: TRBJ2-5
DNA: TGTGCCAGCTCACCACAAGCGTTAGAGGAGACCCAGTACTTC
CDR3: CASSPQALEETQYF

V: TRBV7-2
size: once
length: 15
D: -
J: TRBJ1-1
DNA: TGTGCCAGCAGCTTACAAGGGGATGGTGACACTGAAGCTTTCTTT
CDR3: CASSLQGDGDTEAFF

V: TRBV18
size: -
length: 15
D: -
J: TRBJ2-5
DNA: TGTGCCAGCTCACCATGGGGGACACCCCTAGAGACCCAGTACTTC
CDR3: CASSPWGTPLETQYF

V: TRBV14
size: -
length: 16
D: -
J: TRBJ2-1
DNA: TGTGCCAGCAGCCAAGTCGGAGCCCTCTCCTACAATGAGCAGTTCTTC
CDR3: CASSQVGALSYNEQFF

V: TRBV27
size: -
length: 13
D: -
J: TRBJ2-7
DNA: TGTGCCAGCAGCCGGGGACAAAACTACGAGCAGTACTTC
CDR3: CASSRGQNYEQYF

V: TRBV7-2
size: -
length: 14
D: -
J: TRBJ2-7
DNA: TGTGCCAGCACCCCCGAGCCCCTCTCCTACGAGCAGTACTTC
CDR3: CASTPEPLSYEQYF

V: TRBV9
size: -
length: 14
D: -
J: TRBJ2-3
DNA: TGTGCCAGCAGCGTAGATTACAGCACAGATACGCAGTATTTT
CDR3: CASSVDYSTDTQYF

V: TRBV5-1
size: -
length: 13
D: -
J: TRBJ1-1
DNA: TGCGCCAGCAGCTTGGGCGGGAACACTGAAGCTTTCTTT
CDR3: CASSLGGNTEAFF

V: TRBV6-1
size: -
length: 18
D: TRBD1
J: TRBJ2-7
DNA: TGTGCCAGCAGTGACCAGGGACAGGGTTTCTCAAGGGCCTACGAGCAGTACTTC
CDR3: CASSDQGQGFSRAYEQYF

V: TRBV4-2
size: -
length: 13
D: -
J: TRBJ2-5
DNA: TGTGCCAGCAGCCAAGATCTCGCGGGGACCCAGTACTTC
CDR3: CASSQDLAGTQYF

V: TRBV18
size: -
length: 13
D: TRBD2
J: TRBJ2-7
DNA: TGTGCCAGCTCACCCGGACTAGCTGACGAGCAGTACTTC
CDR3: CASSPGLADEQYF

V: TRBV29-1
size: -
length: 12
D: -
J: TRBJ2-2
DNA: TGCAGCGTTGGAGACGGGGCCGGGGAGCTGTTTTTT
CDR3: CSVGDGAGELFF

V: TRBV5-4
size: -
length: 14
D: -
J: TRBJ1-2
DNA: TGTGCCAGCAGCCGGGGGGTGGAGGACTATGGCTACACCTTC
CDR3: CASSRGVEDYGYTF

V: TRBV6-1
size: -
length: 15
D: -
J: TRBJ1-2
DNA: TGTGCCAGCAGTGAAGGGATCAGGATTAACTATGGCTACACCTTC
CDR3: CASSEGIRINYGYTF

V: TRBV9
size: -
length: 17
D: -
J: TRBJ1-1
DNA: TGTGCCAGCAGCGTAGCGGCAGGTACGGGTCCGAACACTGAAGCTTTCTTT
CDR3: CASSVAAGTGPNTEAFF

V: TRBV7-9
size: -
length: 12
D: -
J: TRBJ2-1
DNA: TGTGCCAGCAGCTTAAAGGCTGCTGAGCAGTTCTTC
CDR3: CASSLKAAEQFF

V: TRBV2
size: -
length: 14
D: -
J: TRBJ2-6
DNA: TGTGCCAGCATATCTCGCTCTGGGGCCAACGTCCTGACTTTC
CDR3: CASISRSGANVLTF

V: TRBV15
size: -
length: 14
D: -
J: TRBJ1-4
DNA: TGTGCCACCAGTGGGAGGCAGGGCACTGAAAAACTGTTTTTT
CDR3: CATSGRQGTEKLFF

V: TRBV7-2
size: -
length: 19
D: -
J: TRBJ1-1
DNA: TGTGCCAGCAGCTTACGTTTTGATCCTAACGGCGTCATGAACACTGAAGCTTTCTTT
CDR3: CASSLRFDPNGVMNTEAFF

V: TRBV18
size: -
length: 14
D: -
J: TRBJ1-1
DNA: TGTGCCAGCTCACCAGACCACAGATACACTGAAGCTTTCTTT
CDR3: CASSPDHRYTEAFF

V: TRBV7-1
size: -
length: 11
D: -
J: TRBJ2-7
DNA: TGTGCCAGCAGCTTCAGCATCGAGCAGTACTTC
CDR3: CASSFSIEQYF

V: TRBV9
size: -
length: 15
D: TRBD2
J: TRBJ2-1
DNA: TGTGCCAGCAGCGTAGCCGGGAGGGCCCACAATGAGCAGTTCTTC
CDR3: CASSVAGRAHNEQFF

V: TRBV18
size: -
length: 16
D: -
J: TRBJ2-2
DNA: TGTGCCAGCTCACCAACCCGGGGGCAGGGCACCGGGGAGCTGTTTTTT
CDR3: CASSPTRGQGTGELFF

V: TRBV19
size: -
length: 16
D: TRBD2
J: TRBJ2-1
DNA: TGTGCCAGTACCCAATCCCCCCCGGGGGGTTACAATGAGCAGTTCTTC
CDR3: CASTQSPPGGYNEQFF

V: TRBV28
size: few
length: 13
D: -
J: TRBJ1-5
DNA: TGTGCCAGCAGCCCCGGGGTTGGCCAGCCCCAGCATTTT
CDR3: CASSPGVGQPQHF

V: TRBV6-1
size: once
length: 14
D: -
J: TRBJ1-2
DNA: TGTGCCAGCAGTGAAGCGCGGCAGTCCTATGGCTACACCTTC
CDR3: CASSEARQSYGYTF

V: TRBV5-1
size: -
length: 17
D: TRBD2
J: TRBJ2-3
DNA: TGCGCCAGCAGCCTCGGACTAGCGGGAGGCCCCCCAGATACGCAGTATTTT
CDR3: CASSLGLAGGPPDTQYF

V: TRBV6-1
size: -
length: 13
D: TRBD1
J: TRBJ2-5
DNA: TGTGCCAGCAGTGGACAGGGATTCGGGACCCAGTACTTC
CDR3: CASSGQGFGTQYF

V: TRBV2
size: -
length: 12
D: -
J: TRBJ1-2
DNA: TGTGCCAGCAGAGGTAAAGCCTATGGCTACACCTTC
CDR3: CASRGKAYGYTF